The rows below give T cell receptor beta chains drawn from one sample of a study of cytomegalovirus exposure and HLA in healthy donors. Profiled with immunoSEQ multiplex PCR; TCRdb holds only in-frame clones, not every one. The table records 85,000 to 120,000 clones, about three fifths of them present only once. The sample was PBMCs. These receptors were obtained from a human donor in good health. CDR3s include the opening cysteine and the closing phenylalanine or tryptophan. D genes are given only for firm matches. The listing skips clone size in some rows; elsewhere it reads once, few, many or a size class.

16	.	TRBJ2-6	TRBV19	TRBD2	TGTGCCAGTAGTACCGGGGGGAGGGCTGGGGCCAACGTCCTGACTTTC	CASSTGGRAGANVLTF
14	.	TRBJ1-5	TRBV27	.	TGTGCCAGCAGTTTGAACGGAGACAATCAGCCCCAGCATTTT	CASSLNGDNQPQHF
15	.	TRBJ2-3	TRBV4-1	.	TGCGCCAGCAGCCAAGTGGGAGTAGAAGCAGATACGCAGTATTTT	CASSQVGVEADTQYF
16	once	TRBJ1-1	TRBV4-2	.	TGTGCCAGCAGCCAAGAAGCGGGCCAATGGAACACTGAAGCTTTCTTT	CASSQEAGQWNTEAFF
13	few	TRBJ1-1	TRBV5-1	.	TGCGCCAGCAGCTTGCAGGGTAACACTGAAGCTTTCTTT	CASSLQGNTEAFF
15	.	TRBJ2-6	TRBV5-1	.	TGCGCCAGCAGCCTAACAGCCTCTGGGGCCAACGTCCTGACTTTC	CASSLTASGANVLTF
14	.	TRBJ1-1	TRBV5-6	.	TGTGCCAGCAGCTTTCGGTCGGTGAACACTGAAGCTTTCTTT	CASSFRSVNTEAFF
14	.	TRBJ1-2	TRBV9	.	TGTGCCAGCAGCAGAGTGGCGGGTTCTGTGGGCTACACCTTC	CASSRVAGSVGYTF
14	.	TRBJ1-5	TRBV27	.	TGTGCCAGCAGTTTGGCAGGGCTCAATCAGCCCCAGCATTTT	CASSLAGLNQPQHF
13	.	TRBJ2-1	TRBV19	TRBD2	TGTGCCACCTCGACTAGCGGGCCATGGACTTACGTCTTC	CATSTSGPWTYVF
12	.	TRBJ2-7	TRBV29-1	.	TGCAGCGTTCTTAGGGGTTCCTACGAGCAGTACTTC	CSVLRGSYEQYF
18	few	TRBJ2-3	TRBV5-1	TRBD2	TGCGCCAGCAGCTTGGCCTTAGCGGGAAGCACTAGCACAGATACGCAGTATTTT	CASSLALAGSTSTDTQYF
15	.	TRBJ2-7	TRBV19	.	TGTGCCAGTAGTATCGGAACAGGGTTCCCCTACGAGCAGTACTTC	CASSIGTGFPYEQYF
16	.	TRBJ2-7	TRBV11-2	TRBD2	TGTGCCAGCAGCACCGTCGGACTAGCGGGGCTCTACGAGCAGTACTTC	CASSTVGLAGLYEQYF
13	.	TRBJ2-1	TRBV28	.	TGTGCCAGCAGTTCGGGACTCAGCAATGAGCAGTTCTTC	CASSSGLSNEQFF
16	.	TRBJ1-1	TRBV7-9	TRBD1	TGTGCCAGCAGCTCGACCGGACAGGGGAGGAACACTGAAGCTTTCTTT	CASSSTGQGRNTEAFF
16	.	TRBJ2-5	TRBV5-1	TRBD2	TGCGCCAGCAGCGCCATAACTAGCGGCCCCGGACGGACCCAGTACTTC	CASSAITSGPGRTQYF
15	.	TRBJ2-7	TRBV14	.	TGTGCCAGCAGCCCACTTGGCCGGGGATTCTACGAGCAGTACTTC	CASSPLGRGFYEQYF
15	.	TRBJ2-5	TRBV7-9	TRBD1	TGTGCCAGCAGCTTCCGGGACAGGGGGTATGAGACCCAGTACTTC	CASSFRDRGYETQYF
13	few	TRBJ1-5	TRBV10-3	.	TGTGCCATCAAGGGGGGGAGCAATCAGCCCCAGCATTTT	CAIKGGSNQPQHF
16	.	TRBJ2-1	TRBV5-1	TRBD2	TGCGCCAGCAGCAACGGACTAGCGGGAGATTGGCATGAGCAGTTCTTC	CASSNGLAGDWHEQFF
12	.	TRBJ1-5	TRBV19	.	TGTGCCAGAACAGGTAGCAATCAGCCCCAGCATTTT	CARTGSNQPQHF
17	.	TRBJ2-1	TRBV5-6	TRBD2	TGTGCCAGCAGCCAGCCCCTAGCGGGAGAAGGCTACAATGAGCAGTTCTTC	CASSQPLAGEGYNEQFF
14	.	TRBJ1-3	TRBV6-1	.	TGTGCCAGCAGTCTCCTTCCCTCTGGAAACACCATATATTTT	CASSLLPSGNTIYF
16	.	TRBJ2-1	TRBV7-9	TRBD2	TGTGCCAGCAGCTTAATTAGCGGGAGCTCCTACAATGAGCAGTTCTTC	CASSLISGSSYNEQFF
15	.	TRBJ1-5	TRBV9	.	TGTGCCAGCAGCGTAGCGAGCGATAGCAATCAGCCCCAGCATTTT	CASSVASDSNQPQHF
12	.	TRBJ2-2	TRBV2	TRBD1	TGTGCCAGCTGTTTGGACAGGTTGGAGCTGTTTTTT	CASCLDRLELFF
15	.	TRBJ2-1	TRBV10-2	TRBD2	TGCGCCAGCAGCCTTAGCGGGAGGGCCCCCAATGAGCAGTTCTTC	CASSLSGRAPNEQFF
17	.	TRBJ2-1	TRBV28	TRBD2	TGTGCCAGCAGTCTCGCCGGACTAGCGGGAGGGCACAATGAGCAGTTCTTC	CASSLAGLAGGHNEQFF
16	.	TRBJ2-1	TRBV6-1	TRBD2	TGTGCCAGCAGTGAAGAGGCTAGCGGATCCTACAATGAGCAGTTCTTC	CASSEEASGSYNEQFF
15	.	TRBJ1-1	TRBV5-1	.	TGCGCCAGCAGCCCACTTACAGGGTCGCCCACTGAAGCTTTCTTT	CASSPLTGSPTEAFF
16	once	TRBJ2-2	TRBV28	.	TGTGCCAGCCCTATCATCGTCCGGGAGTTTCTCGGGGAGCTGTTTTTT	CASPIIVREFLGELFF
15	.	TRBJ2-5	TRBV7-2	.	TGTGCCAGCAGCTTACTCGCGGGAATGGAAGAGACCCAGTACTTC	CASSLLAGMEETQYF
16	.	TRBJ2-2	TRBV14	TRBD1	TGTGCCAGCAGCCACGCGACAGGGGTCGGGACCGGGGAGCTGTTTTTT	CASSHATGVGTGELFF
16	few	TRBJ2-4	TRBV5-1	TRBD2	TGCGCCAGCAGCTTGGGACTAGCGGGAAATTTACACATTCAGTACTTC	CASSLGLAGNLHIQYF
12	.	TRBJ2-7	TRBV29-1	.	TGCAGCGCACGGGACACCCTCTACGAGCAGTACTTC	CSARDTLYEQYF
15	once	TRBJ2-2	TRBV5-4	.	TGTGCCAGCAGTACGGACACCGGGAACACCGGGGAGCTGTTTTTT	CASSTDTGNTGELFF
13	.	TRBJ1-2	TRBV7-8	.	TGTGCCAGCAGCTTTGACAGGTCCTATGGCTACACCTTC	CASSFDRSYGYTF
16	few	TRBJ1-5	TRBV4-2	TRBD1	TGTGCCAGCAGCCAAGAGGGGACAGGGAGCAATCAGCCCCAGCATTTT	CASSQEGTGSNQPQHF
16	few	TRBJ2-3	TRBV7-9	TRBD2	TGTGCCAGCAGCTTTCGACTAGCGGGCCAACGAGATACGCAGTATTTT	CASSFRLAGQRDTQYF
13	few	TRBJ2-1	TRBV5-1	.	TGCGCCAGCAGCGCCTGGACTGTTTTTGAGCAGTTCTTC	CASSAWTVFEQFF
16	.	TRBJ2-7	TRBV28	TRBD2	TGTGCCAGCAGTCGACGGGATATAGCGGGAGGGCGCGAGCAGTACTTC	CASSRRDIAGGREQYF
13	.	TRBJ1-2	TRBV30	TRBD1	TGTGCCTGGAGATCCACAGGGGGCGCTGGCTACACCTTC	CAWRSTGGAGYTF
13	.	TRBJ2-7	TRBV27	TRBD1	TGTGCCAGTGGACAGGGGGCCAACTACGAGCAGTACTTC	CASGQGANYEQYF
14	.	TRBJ2-2	TRBV5-1	TRBD1	TGCGCCAGCAGCCCGAGACAGGGTAACGGGGAGCTGTTTTTT	CASSPRQGNGELFF
12	.	TRBJ1-4	TRBV29-1	.	TGCAGCGTTGGGAGACCTAGGGAAAAACTGTTTTTT	CSVGRPREKLFF
13	.	TRBJ2-5	TRBV7-6	.	TGTGCCAGCGCGGGACCAGCGGTGGAGACCCAGTACTTC	CASAGPAVETQYF
17	.	TRBJ1-2	TRBV7-8	TRBD1	TGTGCCAGCAGCCTACCCCGACAGGGACAGGGGAACTATGGCTACACCTTC	CASSLPRQGQGNYGYTF
15	few	TRBJ2-3	TRBV5-1	.	TGCGCCAGCAGCGAGGGGGTGCGAACGACAGATACGCAGTATTTT	CASSEGVRTTDTQYF
16	.	TRBJ2-3	TRBV5-4	.	TGTGCCAGCAAAACACGGTCAGGACTTAGCACAGATACGCAGTATTTT	CASKTRSGLSTDTQYF
16	few	TRBJ1-1	TRBV10-1	TRBD1	TGCGCCAGCAGTGGGGGGGACAGGCGAACGAACACTGAAGCTTTCTTT	CASSGGDRRTNTEAFF
13	.	TRBJ2-7	TRBV6-1	TRBD1	TGTGCCAGCAGGGAAACGACAGGGAGCGAGCAGTACTTC	CASRETTGSEQYF
17	.	TRBJ2-3	TRBV5-1	.	TGCGCCAGCAGCGATATCAAACTAGCCACCCTCTCCGATACGCAGTATTTT	CASSDIKLATLSDTQYF
16	.	TRBJ2-1	TRBV6-6	TRBD2	TGTGCCAGCACTGGCAAGCGGGAGGGCCGTGGTGATGAGCAGTTCTTC	CASTGKREGRGDEQFF
14	.	TRBJ2-2	TRBV9	TRBD2	TGTGCCAGCAGCGTAGGGGGGGGAAACGGGGAGCTGTTTTTT	CASSVGGGNGELFF